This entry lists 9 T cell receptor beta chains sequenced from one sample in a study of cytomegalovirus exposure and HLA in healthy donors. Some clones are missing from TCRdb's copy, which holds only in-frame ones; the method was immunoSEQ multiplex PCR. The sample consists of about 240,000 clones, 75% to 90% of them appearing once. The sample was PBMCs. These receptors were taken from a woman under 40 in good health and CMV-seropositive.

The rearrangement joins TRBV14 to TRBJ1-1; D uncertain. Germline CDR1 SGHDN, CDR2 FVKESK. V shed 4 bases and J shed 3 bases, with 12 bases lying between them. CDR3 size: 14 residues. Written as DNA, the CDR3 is TGTGCCAGCAGCCTTCTTGGCGGGGACACTGAAGCTTTCTTT. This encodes CASSLLGGDTEAFF. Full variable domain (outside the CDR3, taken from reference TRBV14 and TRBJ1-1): EAGVTQFPSHSVIEKGQTVTLRCDPISGHDNLYWYRRVMGKEIKFLLHFVKESKQDESGMPNNRFLAERTGGTYSTLKVQPAELEDSGVYFCASSLLGGDTEAFFGQGTRLTVV.

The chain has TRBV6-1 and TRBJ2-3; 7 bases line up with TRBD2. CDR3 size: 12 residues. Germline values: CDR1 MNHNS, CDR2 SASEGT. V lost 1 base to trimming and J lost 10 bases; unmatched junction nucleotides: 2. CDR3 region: CASSEDGGAQYF. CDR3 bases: TGTGCCAGCAGTGAAGATGGGGGGGCGCAGTATTTT.

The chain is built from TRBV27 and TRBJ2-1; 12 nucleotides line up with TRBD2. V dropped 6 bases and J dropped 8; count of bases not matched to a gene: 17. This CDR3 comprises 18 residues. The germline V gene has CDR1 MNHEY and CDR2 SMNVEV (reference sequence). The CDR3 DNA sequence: TGTGCCAGCAGCCCTTGGGGGCTAGCGGGAGGGGTAAGGTATGAGCAGTTCTTC. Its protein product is CASSPWGLAGGVRYEQFF.

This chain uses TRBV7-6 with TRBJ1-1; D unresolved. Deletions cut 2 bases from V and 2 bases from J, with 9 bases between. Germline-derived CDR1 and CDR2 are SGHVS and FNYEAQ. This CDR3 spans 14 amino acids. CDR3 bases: TGTGCCAGCAGCTTAAGGGCGGGCAACACTGAAGCTTTCTTT. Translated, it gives CASSLRAGNTEAFF. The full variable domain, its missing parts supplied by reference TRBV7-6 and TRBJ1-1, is GAGVSQSPRYKVTKRGQDVALRCDPISGHVSLYWYRQALGQGPEFLTYFNYEAQQDKSGLPNDRFSAERPEGSISTLTIQRTEQRDSAMYRCASSLRAGNTEAFFGQGTRLTVV.

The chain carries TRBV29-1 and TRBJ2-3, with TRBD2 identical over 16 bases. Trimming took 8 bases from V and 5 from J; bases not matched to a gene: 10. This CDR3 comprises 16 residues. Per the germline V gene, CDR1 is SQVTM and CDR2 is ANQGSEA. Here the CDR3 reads CSYTQGLAGGQDTQYF. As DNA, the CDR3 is TGCAGCTACACCCAGGGACTAGCGGGAGGGCAAGATACGCAGTATTTT.

In DNA form, the CDR3 reads TGCGCCAGCAGCTTGGACGGGACAGACACGTACGGCTACACCTTC. Amino acid sequence: CASSLDGTDTYGYTF. V and J are TRBV5-1 and TRBJ1-2, with TRBD1 identical over 7 bases. This CDR3 is 15 amino acids long. The V segment lost 0 bases and the J segment 8 bases; nucleotides outside the gene matches: 10. Germline V CDR1 and CDR2: SGHRS, YFSETQ.

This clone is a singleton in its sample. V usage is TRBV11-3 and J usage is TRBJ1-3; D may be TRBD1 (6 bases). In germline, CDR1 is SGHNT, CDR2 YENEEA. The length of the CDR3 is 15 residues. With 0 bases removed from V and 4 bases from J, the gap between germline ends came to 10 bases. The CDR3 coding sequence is TGTGCCAGCAGCTTAGATGGGGGCTCCGGAAACACCATATATTTT. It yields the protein CASSLDGGSGNTIYF. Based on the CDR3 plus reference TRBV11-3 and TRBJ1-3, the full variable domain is EAGVVQSPRYKIIEKKQPVAFWCNPISGHNTLYWYLQNLGQGPELLIRYENEEAVDDSQLPKDRFSAERLKGVDSTLKIQPAELGDSAVYLCASSLDGGSGNTIYFGEGSWLTVV.

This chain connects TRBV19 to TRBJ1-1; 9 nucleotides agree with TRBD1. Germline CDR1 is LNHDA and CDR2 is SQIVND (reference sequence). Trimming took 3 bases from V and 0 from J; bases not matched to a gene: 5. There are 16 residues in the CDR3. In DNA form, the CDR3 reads TGTGCCAGTAGTATGGACAGGGGTAGAATGAACACTGAAGCTTTCTTT. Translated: CASSMDRGRMNTEAFF.

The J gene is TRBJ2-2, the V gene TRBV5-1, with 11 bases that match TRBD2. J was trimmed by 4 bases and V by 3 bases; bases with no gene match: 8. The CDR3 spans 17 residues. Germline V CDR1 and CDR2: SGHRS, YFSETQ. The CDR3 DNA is TGCGCCAGCAGCTATACTAGCGGGAGCACCGGCACCGGGGAGCTGTTTTTT. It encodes CASSYTSGSTGTGELFF.